The sequence of this T cell receptor beta chain was determined in a study of cytomegalovirus exposure and HLA in healthy donors. The germline V gene has CDR1 SGHAT and CDR2 FQNNGV. Trimming took off 5 bases at V and 4 bases at J, with 8 bases between the two ends. The CDR3 sequence is 12 residues long. Both 60 Vbeta primers and 13 Jbeta primers went into the PCR. Per the original data handling: In a later analysis, the count reached some 88 million unique TCR beta chains, with roughly 11 million shared. The repertoire was sequenced with immunoSEQ multiplex PCR; TCRdb's copy has only in-frame clones and lacks some. The DNA gave D and trimming, while V, J and clone size come from that table. There are approximately 120,000 clones in the sample; more than 65% occur only once, and roughly 13% lies in the top ten. For this clone: What it binds is unknown.

Overall study findings and caveats: The availability of immune exposure information extended only to CMV serostatus.

This clonotype originated in a woman aged 40 to 49 in good health and CMV-seropositive. Sequencing used PBMCs. The chain joins TRBV11-2 to TRBJ2-5; D uncertain. This CDR3 is CASSPERETQYF. The DNA of the CDR3 is TGTGCCAGCAGCCCGGAGAGAGAGACCCAGTACTTC.